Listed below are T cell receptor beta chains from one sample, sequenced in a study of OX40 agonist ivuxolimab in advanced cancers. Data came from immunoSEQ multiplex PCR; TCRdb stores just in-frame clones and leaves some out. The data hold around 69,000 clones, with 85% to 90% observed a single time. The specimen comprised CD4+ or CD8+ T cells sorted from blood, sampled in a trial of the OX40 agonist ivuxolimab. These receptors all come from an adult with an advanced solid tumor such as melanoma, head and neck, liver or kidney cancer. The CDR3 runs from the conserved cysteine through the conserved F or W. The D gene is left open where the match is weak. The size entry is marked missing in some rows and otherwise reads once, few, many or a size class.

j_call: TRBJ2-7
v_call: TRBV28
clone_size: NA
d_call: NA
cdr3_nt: TGTGCCAGCAGTTTGGGCACATTCTACGAGCAGTACTTC
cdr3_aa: CASSLGTFYEQYF

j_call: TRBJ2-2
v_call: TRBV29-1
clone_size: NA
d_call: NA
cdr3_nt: TGCAGCGTTGAAGGAGTGTACACCGGGGAGCTGTTTTTT
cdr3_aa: CSVEGVYTGELFF

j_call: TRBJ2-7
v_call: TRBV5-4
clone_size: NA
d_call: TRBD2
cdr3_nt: TGTGCCAGCAGCCCCGAGAGGACTAGCGGGAGGAGCTCCTACGAGCAGTACTTC
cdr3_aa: CASSPERTSGRSSYEQYF

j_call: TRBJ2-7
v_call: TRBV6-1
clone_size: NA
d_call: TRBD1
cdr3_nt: TGTGCCAGCAGATCCGGGACAGGGGCCTACGAGCAGTACTTC
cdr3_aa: CASRSGTGAYEQYF

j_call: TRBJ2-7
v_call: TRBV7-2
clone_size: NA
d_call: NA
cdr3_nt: TGTGCCAGCAGCGCTACAACAGGAGCCGGTTACGAGCAGTACTTC
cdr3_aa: CASSATTGAGYEQYF

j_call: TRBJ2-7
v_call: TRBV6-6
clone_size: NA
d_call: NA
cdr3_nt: TGTGCCAGCACCGGAAAGGGGGTCGAGCAGTACTTC
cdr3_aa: CASTGKGVEQYF

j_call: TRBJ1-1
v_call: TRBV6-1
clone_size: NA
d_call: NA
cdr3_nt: TGTGCCAGCACCTCGACTCACTACACTGAAGCTTTCTTT
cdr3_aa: CASTSTHYTEAFF

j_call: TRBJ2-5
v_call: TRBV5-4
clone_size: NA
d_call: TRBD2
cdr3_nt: TGTGCCAGCAGCTTGAAGGAAGGGACTAGCGGCCAAGAGACCCAGTACTTC
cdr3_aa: CASSLKEGTSGQETQYF

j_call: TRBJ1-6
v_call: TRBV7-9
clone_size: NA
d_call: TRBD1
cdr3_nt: TGTGCCAGCAGCTCGGGGACAGGAGGTTCACCCCTCCACTTT
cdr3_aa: CASSSGTGGSPLHF

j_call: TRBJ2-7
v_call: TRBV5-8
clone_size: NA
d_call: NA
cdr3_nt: TGTGCCAGCAGCTTGGCGTTGGGGACATACGAACCCTCCTACGAGCAGTACTTC
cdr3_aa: CASSLALGTYEPSYEQYF

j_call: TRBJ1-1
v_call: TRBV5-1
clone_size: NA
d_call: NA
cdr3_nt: TGCGCCAGCAGCTGGGAACTCATGAACACTGAAGCTTTCTTT
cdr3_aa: CASSWELMNTEAFF

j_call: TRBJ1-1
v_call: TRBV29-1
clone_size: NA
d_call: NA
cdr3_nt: TGCAGCGTTGGTTCTAAGGGGTTGAACACTGAAGCTTTCTTT
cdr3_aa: CSVGSKGLNTEAFF

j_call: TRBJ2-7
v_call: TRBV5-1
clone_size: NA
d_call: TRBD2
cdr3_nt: TGCGCCAGCAGCTTGGCCGCTAGCGGAATATACGAGCAGTACTTC
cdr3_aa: CASSLAASGIYEQYF

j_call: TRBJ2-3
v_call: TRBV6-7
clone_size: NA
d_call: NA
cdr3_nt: TGTGCCAGCAGACTCACGACAGGCCCAGTAGGTACGCAGTATTTT
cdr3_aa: CASRLTTGPVGTQYF

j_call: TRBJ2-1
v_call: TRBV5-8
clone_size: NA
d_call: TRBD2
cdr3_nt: TGTGCCAGCAGCTTGGCGGGGGGGGGCTCCTACAATGAGCAGTTCTTC
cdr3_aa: CASSLAGGGSYNEQFF

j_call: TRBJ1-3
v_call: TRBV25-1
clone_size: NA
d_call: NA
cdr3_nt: TGTGCCAGCAGTGAATATAGAACAGGAACCTCTGGAAACACCATATATTTT
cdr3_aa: CASSEYRTGTSGNTIYF

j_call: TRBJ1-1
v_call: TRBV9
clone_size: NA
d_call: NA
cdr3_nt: TGTGCCAGCAGCAATCCGAACACTGAAGCTTTCTTT
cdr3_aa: CASSNPNTEAFF

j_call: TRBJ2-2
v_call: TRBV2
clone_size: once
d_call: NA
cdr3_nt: TGTGCCAGCAGGGGGGACGGTCGGAACGCCGGGGAGCTGTTTTTT
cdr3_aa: CASRGDGRNAGELFF

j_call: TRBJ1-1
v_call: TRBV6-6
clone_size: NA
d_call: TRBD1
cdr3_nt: TGTGCCAGCGAGGCGACAGGGGGGGGCACTGAAGCTTTCTTT
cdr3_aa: CASEATGGGTEAFF

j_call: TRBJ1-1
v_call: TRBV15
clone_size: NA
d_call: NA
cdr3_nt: TGTGCCACCAGTGGGGAATTCGGCACTGAAGCTTTCTTT
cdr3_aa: CATSGEFGTEAFF

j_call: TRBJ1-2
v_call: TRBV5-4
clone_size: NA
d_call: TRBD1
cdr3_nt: TGTGCCAGCAGCTTGGGGACAGGGTCAACCTATGGCTACACCTTC
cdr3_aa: CASSLGTGSTYGYTF

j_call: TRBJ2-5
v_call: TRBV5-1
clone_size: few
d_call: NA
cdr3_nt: TGCGCCAGCAGCTTCCAAGAGACCCAGTACTTC
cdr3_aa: CASSFQETQYF

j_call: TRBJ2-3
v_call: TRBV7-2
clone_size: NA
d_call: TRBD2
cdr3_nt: TGTGCCAGCAGCCCTCGACTAGCGGGGGGTTCAGATACGCAGTATTTT
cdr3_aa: CASSPRLAGGSDTQYF

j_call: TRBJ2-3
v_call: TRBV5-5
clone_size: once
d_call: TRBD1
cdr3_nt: TGTGCCAGCAGCGGGACAGGGGCAGGAACGCAGTATTTT
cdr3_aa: CASSGTGAGTQYF

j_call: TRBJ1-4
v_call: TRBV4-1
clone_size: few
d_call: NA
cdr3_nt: TGCGCCAGCAGCCAAGATGCCCGGGACACCGAAAAACTGTTTTTT
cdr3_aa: CASSQDARDTEKLFF

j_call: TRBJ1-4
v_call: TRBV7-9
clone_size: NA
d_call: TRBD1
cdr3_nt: TGTGCCAGCAGCCTCGGACAGGCAACTAATGAAAAACTGTTTTTT
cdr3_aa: CASSLGQATNEKLFF

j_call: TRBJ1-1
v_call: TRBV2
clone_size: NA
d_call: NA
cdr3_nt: TGTGCCAGCAGTGAAGGGCTGATTATGAGGGCTTTCTTT
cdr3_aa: CASSEGLIMRAFF

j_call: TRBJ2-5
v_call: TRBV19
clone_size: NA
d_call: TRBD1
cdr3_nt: TGTGCCAGTGGGGGACAGGGAGGCGACAGAGAGACCCAGTACTTC
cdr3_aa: CASGGQGGDRETQYF

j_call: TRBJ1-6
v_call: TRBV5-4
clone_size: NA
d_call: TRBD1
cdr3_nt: TGTGCCAGCAGCCCGGGACAGGGGGCCTATAATTCACCCCTCCACTTT
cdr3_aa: CASSPGQGAYNSPLHF

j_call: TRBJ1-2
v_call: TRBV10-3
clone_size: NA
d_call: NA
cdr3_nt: TGTGCCATCAGTGAGTCACAGGCTAACTATGGCTACACCTTC
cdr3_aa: CAISESQANYGYTF

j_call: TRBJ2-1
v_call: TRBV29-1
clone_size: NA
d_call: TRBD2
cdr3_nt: TGCAGCGTTGATTCGGCTAGCGGGACTCGGGATGAGCAGTTCTTC
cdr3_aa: CSVDSASGTRDEQFF

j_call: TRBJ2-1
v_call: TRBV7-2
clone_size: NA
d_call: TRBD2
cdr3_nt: TGTGCCAGCAGCCTTATCTCCCAAACTAGCGGGGGGGCCTATGAGCAGTTCTTC
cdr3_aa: CASSLISQTSGGAYEQFF

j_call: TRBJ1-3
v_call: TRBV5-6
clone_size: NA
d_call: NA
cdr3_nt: TGTGCCAGCAGCTTGAGGGACACCTCTGGAAACACCATATATTTT
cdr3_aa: CASSLRDTSGNTIYF

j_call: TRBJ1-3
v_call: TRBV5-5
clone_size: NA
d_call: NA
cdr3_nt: TGTGCCAGCAGTTTAATCGGAAACACCATATATTTT
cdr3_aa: CASSLIGNTIYF

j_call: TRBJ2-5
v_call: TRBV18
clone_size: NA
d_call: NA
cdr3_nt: TGTGCCAGCTCACCGGGGGAAGAGACCCAGTACTTC
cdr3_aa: CASSPGEETQYF

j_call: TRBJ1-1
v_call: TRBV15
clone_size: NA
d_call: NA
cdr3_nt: TGTGCCACCAGCCGTGGGGAACCAGTGAACACTGAAGCTTTCTTT
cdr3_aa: CATSRGEPVNTEAFF

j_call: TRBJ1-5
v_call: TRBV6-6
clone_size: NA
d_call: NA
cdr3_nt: TGTGCCAGTGGACGGAGCAATCAGCCCCAGCATTTT
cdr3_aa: CASGRSNQPQHF

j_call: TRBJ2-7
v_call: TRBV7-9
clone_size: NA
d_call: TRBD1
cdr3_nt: TGTGCCAGCAGCTTATTTGCAGGGGGTACCTACGAGCAGTACTTC
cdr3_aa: CASSLFAGGTYEQYF

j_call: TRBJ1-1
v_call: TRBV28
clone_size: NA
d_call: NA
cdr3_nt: TGTGCCAGCAGCTCAGGGACAATGAACACTGAAGCTTTCTTT
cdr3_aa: CASSSGTMNTEAFF

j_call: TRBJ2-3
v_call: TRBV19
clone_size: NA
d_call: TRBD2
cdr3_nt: TGTGCCAGTAGCTTGGACTCCCCAAATAGGGGCGGGGGGAAAGATACGCAGTATTTT
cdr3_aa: CASSLDSPNRGGGKDTQYF

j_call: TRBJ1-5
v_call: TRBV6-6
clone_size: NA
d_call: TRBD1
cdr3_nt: TGTGCCAGCAGTAAACAGGGGTCGATCAATCAGCCCCAGCATTTT
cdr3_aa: CASSKQGSINQPQHF

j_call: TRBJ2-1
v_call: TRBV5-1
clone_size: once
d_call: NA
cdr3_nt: TGCGCCAGCAGCAACGGAGACAGCCACAACCTTCTCTCCTACAATGAGCAGTTCTTC
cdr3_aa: CASSNGDSHNLLSYNEQFF

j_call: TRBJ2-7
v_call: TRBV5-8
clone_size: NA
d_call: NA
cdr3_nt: TGTGCCAGCAGCTTGGTGGGGGGTACGAACGAGCAGTACTTC
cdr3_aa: CASSLVGGTNEQYF

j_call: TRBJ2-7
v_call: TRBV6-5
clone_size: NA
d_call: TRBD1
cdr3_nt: TGTGCCAGCAGTCGAAACAGGGGATCCTACGAGCAGTACTTC
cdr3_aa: CASSRNRGSYEQYF

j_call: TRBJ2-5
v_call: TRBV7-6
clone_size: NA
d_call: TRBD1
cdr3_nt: TGTGCCAGCAGCTGGCGGACAGGGGCGCCCAAGGAGACCCAGTACTTC
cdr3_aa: CASSWRTGAPKETQYF

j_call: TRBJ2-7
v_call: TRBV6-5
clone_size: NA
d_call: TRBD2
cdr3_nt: TGTGCCAGCAGTTTAGCGGGGGCCGGGTCCTACGAGCAGTACTTC
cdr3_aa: CASSLAGAGSYEQYF

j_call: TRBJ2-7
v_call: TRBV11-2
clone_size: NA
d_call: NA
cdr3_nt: TGTGCCAGCAGCTTAAACAACCCCTACGAGCAGTACTTC
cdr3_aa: CASSLNNPYEQYF

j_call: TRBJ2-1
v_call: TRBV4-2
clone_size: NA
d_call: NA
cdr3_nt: TGTGCCAGCAGCCGAGACAATGAGCAGTTCTTC
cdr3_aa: CASSRDNEQFF

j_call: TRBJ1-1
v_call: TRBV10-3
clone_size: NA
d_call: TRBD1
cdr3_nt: TGTGCCAGCGGACAGGGGAGGACTGAAGCTTTCTTT
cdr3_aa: CASGQGRTEAFF

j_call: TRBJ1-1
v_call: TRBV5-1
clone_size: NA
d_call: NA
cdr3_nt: TGCGCCAGCAGCTTGGAAGGGTCCGGGATAGGTGAAGCTTTCTTT
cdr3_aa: CASSLEGSGIGEAFF

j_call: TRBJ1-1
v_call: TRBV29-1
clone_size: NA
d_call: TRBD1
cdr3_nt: TGCAGCATCCGAGGGGGACAGGGGGCTGAAGCTTTCTTT
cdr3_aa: CSIRGGQGAEAFF

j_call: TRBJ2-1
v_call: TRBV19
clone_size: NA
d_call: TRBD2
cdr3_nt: TGTGCCAGTACCCCACTAGCGAATGCCTACAATGAGCAGTTCTTC
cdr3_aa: CASTPLANAYNEQFF

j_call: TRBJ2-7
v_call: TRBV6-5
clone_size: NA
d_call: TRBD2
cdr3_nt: TGTGCCAGCAGTTACGAGGGCGGGAGAGTCTACGAGCAGTACTTC
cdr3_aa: CASSYEGGRVYEQYF

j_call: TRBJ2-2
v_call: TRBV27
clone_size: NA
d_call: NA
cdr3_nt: TGTGCCAGCCGAAATCCAGCGGGCACCGGGGAGCTGTTTTTT
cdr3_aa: CASRNPAGTGELFF

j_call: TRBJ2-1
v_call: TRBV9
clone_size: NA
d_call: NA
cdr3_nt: TGTGCCAGCAGCGTACGTAATAGTGAGCAGTTCTTC
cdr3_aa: CASSVRNSEQFF

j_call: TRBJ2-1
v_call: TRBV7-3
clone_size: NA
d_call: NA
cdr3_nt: TGTGCCAGCAGCTTAGGGGCGCAGAATGAGCAGTTCTTC
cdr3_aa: CASSLGAQNEQFF

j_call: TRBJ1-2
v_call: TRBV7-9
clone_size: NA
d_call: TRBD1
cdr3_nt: TGTGCCAGCAGCTTCTCGGACAGGGCTGGGGGCTACACCTTC
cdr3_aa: CASSFSDRAGGYTF

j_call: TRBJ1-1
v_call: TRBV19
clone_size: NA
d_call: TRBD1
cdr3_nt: TGTGCCAGTAGTGTGACAGGGGGCTTTCTTGAAGCTTTCTTT
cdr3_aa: CASSVTGGFLEAFF

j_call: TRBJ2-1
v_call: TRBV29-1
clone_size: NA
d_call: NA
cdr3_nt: TGCAGCGTTGTCGTACAGCTCAGCTCCTACAATGAGCAGTTCTTC
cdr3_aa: CSVVVQLSSYNEQFF

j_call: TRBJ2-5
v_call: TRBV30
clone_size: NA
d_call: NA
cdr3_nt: TGTGCCTGGACAAAGGGGGTCCAAGAGACCCAGTACTTC
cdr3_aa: CAWTKGVQETQYF